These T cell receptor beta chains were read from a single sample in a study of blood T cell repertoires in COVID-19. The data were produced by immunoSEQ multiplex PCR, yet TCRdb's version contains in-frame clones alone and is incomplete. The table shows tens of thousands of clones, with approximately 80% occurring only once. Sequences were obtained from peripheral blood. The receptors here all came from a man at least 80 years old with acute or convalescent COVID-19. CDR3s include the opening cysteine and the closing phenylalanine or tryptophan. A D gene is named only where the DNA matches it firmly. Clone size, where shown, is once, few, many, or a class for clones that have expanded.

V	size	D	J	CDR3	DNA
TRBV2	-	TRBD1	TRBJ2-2	CASKSGTANTGELFF	TGTGCCAGCAAATCCGGGACAGCGAACACCGGGGAGCTGTTTTTT
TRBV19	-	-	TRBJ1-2	CASSNRVFPYGYTF	TGTGCCAGTAGTAACAGGGTTTTCCCCTATGGCTACACCTTC
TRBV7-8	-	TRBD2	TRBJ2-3	CASSPRLAGGTDTQYF	TGTGCCAGCAGCCCCCGACTAGCGGGGGGTACAGATACGCAGTATTTT
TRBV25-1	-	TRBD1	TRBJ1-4	CASSGTGGLKKLFF	TGTGCCAGCAGTGGGACAGGGGGCTTGAAAAAACTGTTTTTT
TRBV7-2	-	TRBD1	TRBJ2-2	CASSLKAQFDRENTGELFF	TGTGCCAGCAGCTTAAAGGCCCAATTCGACAGGGAAAACACCGGGGAGCTGTTTTTT
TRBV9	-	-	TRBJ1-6	CASSVDPGEGSPLHF	TGTGCCAGCAGCGTAGATCCAGGGGAGGGGTCACCCCTCCACTTT
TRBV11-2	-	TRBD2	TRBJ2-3	CASSTEPLASTDTQYF	TGTGCCAGCAGCACAGAGCCACTAGCGAGCACAGATACGCAGTATTTT
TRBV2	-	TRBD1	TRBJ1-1	CASSQTGQAMNTEAFF	TGTGCCAGCAGTCAGACCGGACAGGCCATGAACACTGAAGCTTTCTTT
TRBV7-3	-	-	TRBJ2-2	CASSLENTGELFF	TGTGCCAGCAGTCTAGAGAACACCGGGGAGCTGTTTTTT
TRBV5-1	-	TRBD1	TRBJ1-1	CASSLGLGQGNTEAFF	TGCGCCAGCAGCTTGGGTCTCGGACAGGGGAACACTGAAGCTTTCTTT
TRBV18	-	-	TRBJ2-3	CASSPPSRGTDTQYF	TGTGCCAGCTCACCACCGTCCAGGGGTACAGATACGCAGTATTTT
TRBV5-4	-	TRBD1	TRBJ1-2	CASSLRQGAAGGYTF	TGTGCCAGCAGCTTGAGGCAGGGGGCAGCGGGTGGCTACACCTTC
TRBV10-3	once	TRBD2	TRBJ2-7	CAISGSGGNSYEQYF	TGTGCCATCAGTGGGAGCGGGGGTAACTCCTACGAGCAGTACTTC
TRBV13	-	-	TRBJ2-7	CASSLGLGVEQYF	TGTGCCAGCAGCTTAGGCCTCGGGGTCGAGCAGTACTTC
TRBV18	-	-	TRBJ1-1	CASFINLDSMNTEAFF	TGTGCCAGCTTTATCAACCTGGACAGCATGAACACTGAAGCTTTCTTT
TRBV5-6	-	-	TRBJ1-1	CASSPRGPFTEAFF	TGTGCCAGCAGCCCCCGTGGGCCTTTCACTGAAGCTTTCTTT
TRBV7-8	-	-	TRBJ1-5	CASSTGRDNQPQHF	TGTGCCAGCAGCACCGGGAGGGACAATCAGCCCCAGCATTTT
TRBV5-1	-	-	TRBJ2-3	CASSPEGGPSTDTQYF	TGCGCCAGCAGCCCCGAGGGGGGGCCTAGCACAGATACGCAGTATTTT
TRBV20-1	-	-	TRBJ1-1	CSARTDEAFF	TGCAGTGCCCGGACAGATGAAGCTTTCTTT
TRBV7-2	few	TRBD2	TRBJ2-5	CASSTSGGAETQYF	TGTGCCAGCAGCACTAGCGGGGGGGCAGAGACCCAGTACTTC
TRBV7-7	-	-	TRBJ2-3	CASSLGGLTDTQYF	TGTGCTAGCAGCTTAGGTGGACTCACAGATACGCAGTATTTT
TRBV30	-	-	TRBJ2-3	CAWRATQTDTQYF	TGTGCCTGGAGGGCGACACAAACAGATACGCAGTATTTT
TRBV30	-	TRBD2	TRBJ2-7	CAWSDPSGGFYEQYF	TGTGCCTGGAGTGACCCTAGCGGGGGCTTCTACGAGCAGTACTTC
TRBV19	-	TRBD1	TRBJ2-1	CASSIRWDSSNEQFF	TGTGCCAGTAGTATCCGTTGGGACAGTAGCAATGAGCAGTTCTTC
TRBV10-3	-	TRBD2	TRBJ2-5	CAISGTSGARETQYF	TGTGCCATCAGTGGGACTAGCGGGGCCCGAGAGACCCAGTACTTC
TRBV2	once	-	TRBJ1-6	CASSVGPDAYNSPLHF	TGTGCCAGCAGTGTTGGGCCGGATGCCTATAATTCACCCCTCCACTTT
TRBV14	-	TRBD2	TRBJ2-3	CASSQGASGGGTDTQYF	TGTGCCAGCAGCCAAGGAGCAAGCGGGGGTGGCACAGATACGCAGTATTTT
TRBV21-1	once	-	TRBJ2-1	CASLAGGSDEQFF	TGTGCCAGCTTGGCGGGGGGGTCTGATGAGCAGTTCTTC
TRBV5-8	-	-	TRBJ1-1	CASSLTGISTEAFF	TGTGCCAGCAGCTTGACGGGGATATCTACTGAAGCTTTCTTT
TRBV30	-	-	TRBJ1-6	CAWKGGRNSPLHF	TGTGCCTGGAAGGGGGGGAGGAATTCACCCCTCCACTTT
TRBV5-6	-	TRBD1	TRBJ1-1	CASSRDRVNTEAFF	TGTGCCAGCAGCAGGGACAGGGTGAACACTGAAGCTTTCTTT
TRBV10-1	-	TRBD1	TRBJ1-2	CASSADRNYGYTF	TGCGCCAGCAGTGCGGACAGGAACTATGGCTACACCTTC
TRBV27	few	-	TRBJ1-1	CASSLSNGRRGTEAFF	TGTGCCAGCAGTTTATCGAACGGCAGAAGGGGCACTGAAGCTTTCTTT
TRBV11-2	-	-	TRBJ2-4	CASRPTRRNIQYF	TGTGCCAGCAGACCCACTCGGCGGAACATTCAGTACTTC
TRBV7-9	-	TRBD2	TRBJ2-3	CASSASGVADTQYF	TGTGCCAGCAGCGCCAGCGGGGTAGCAGATACGCAGTATTTT
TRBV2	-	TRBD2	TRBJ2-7	CASNLEPGGSYEQYF	TGTGCCAGCAACCTTGAACCGGGGGGCTCCTACGAGCAGTACTTC
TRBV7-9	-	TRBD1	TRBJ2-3	CASTWDRGTDTQYF	TGTGCCAGCACTTGGGACAGGGGCACAGATACGCAGTATTTT
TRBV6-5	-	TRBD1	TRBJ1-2	CASRSGQGYGYTF	TGTGCCAGCAGGTCGGGACAGGGCTATGGCTACACCTTC
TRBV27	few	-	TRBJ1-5	CASSQGGGQPQHF	TGTGCCAGCAGTCAGGGCGGGGGGCAGCCCCAGCATTTT
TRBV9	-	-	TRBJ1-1	CASSPSPTGGGAFF	TGTGCCAGCAGCCCGTCCCCGACAGGCGGGGGAGCTTTCTTT
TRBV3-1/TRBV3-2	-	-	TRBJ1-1	CASSQEAGGRGQNTEAFF	TGTGCCAGCAGCCAAGAGGCGGGAGGCAGGGGACAGAACACTGAAGCTTTCTTT
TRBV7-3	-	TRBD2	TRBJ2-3	CASSSGLAGERNTQYF	TGTGCCAGCAGCTCCGGACTAGCGGGGGAGCGGAATACGCAGTATTTT
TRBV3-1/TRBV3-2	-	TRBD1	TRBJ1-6	CASSQAGTVVSFTPLHF	TGTGCCAGCAGCCAAGCCGGGACAGTGGTATCGTTTACACCCCTCCACTTT
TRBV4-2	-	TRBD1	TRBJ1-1	CASSPPGQGPTEAFF	TGTGCCAGCAGCCCCCCAGGACAGGGGCCAACTGAAGCTTTCTTT
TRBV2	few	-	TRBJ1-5	CASSELTDYSNQPQHF	TGTGCCAGCAGTGAGTTAACAGATTATAGCAATCAGCCCCAGCATTTT
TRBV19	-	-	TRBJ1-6	CASSYPPRGSPLHF	TGTGCCAGTAGTTACCCTCCTCGAGGTTCACCCCTCCACTTT
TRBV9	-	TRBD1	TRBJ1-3	CASSRDRGLDTIYF	TGTGCCAGCAGCCGGGACAGGGGGCTGGACACCATATATTTT
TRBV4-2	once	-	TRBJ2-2	CASSQEEAGSNTGELFF	TGTGCCAGCAGCCAAGAAGAGGCAGGGTCCAACACCGGGGAGCTGTTTTTT
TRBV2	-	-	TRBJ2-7	CASRTGIEQYF	TGTGCCAGCAGAACAGGGATCGAGCAGTACTTC
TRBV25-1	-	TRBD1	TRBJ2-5	CASSEPRGRGETQYF	TGTGCCAGCAGTGAGCCCAGGGGGCGCGGAGAGACCCAGTACTTC